A single sample is the source of the 28 T cell receptor beta chains below, sequenced in a study of response to subunit inactivated influenza vaccine. TCRdb independently ran MiXCR on the RT-PCR reads; one entry per CDR3 protein. The sample lists roughly 650,000 distinct CDR3 sequences; 15% to 18% were seen once. Here the sequenced sample was PBMCs from blood, taken roughly 12 days after vaccination. The receptors were sampled from a man aged 45-60 years who received an inactivated influenza vaccine.

In this sample, this clonotype turned up a few times. V gene TRBV6-4 combines with J gene TRBJ1-3; D possibly corresponds to TRBD1 (5 bases). CDR1 MRHNA and CDR2 SNTAGT come from the germline V gene. Trimming removed 3 bases at V and 12 bases at J, with 18 bases between. The CDR3 covers 14 residues. The CDR3 reads CASSENGRVRVIYF. In nucleotides, the CDR3 is TGTGCCAGCAGTGAAAACGGCAGGGTGAGAGTCATATATTTT.

This clonotype was recorded many times. The rearrangement joins TRBV27 to TRBJ2-1; 11 nucleotides match TRBD2. V trimming: 6 bases; J trimming: 0 bases; junction bases outside the gene matches: 13. CDR3 length: 19 amino acids. Germline values: CDR1 MNHEY, CDR2 SMNVEV (reference sequence). The CDR3 protein is CASSRRRLAGPSSYNEQFF. The CDR3 nucleotides are TGTGCCAGCAGCCGCCGGAGACTAGCGGGGCCCAGCTCCTACAATGAGCAGTTCTTC.

This clonotype turned up a few times. The J gene is TRBJ2-3, the V gene TRBV7-2, with D possibly matching TRBD2 (6 bases). Looked up from germline, CDR1 is SGHTA and CDR2 is FQGNSA. This CDR3 spans 16 amino acids. V was trimmed by 5 bases and J by 2 bases, leaving 17 bases between them. CDR3 nucleotides: TGTGCCAGCAGCGTACGCCCGGGACTGAACACAGATACGCAGTATTTT. Residues: CASSVRPGLNTDTQYF.

This clonotype appeared a few times. V and J are TRBV28 and TRBJ1-2; D possibly corresponds to TRBD1 (5 bases). Looked up from germline, CDR1 is MDHEN and CDR2 is SYDVKM. The CDR3 runs to 15 residues. Trimming removed 2 bases from V and 4 bases from J, with 14 bases in between. The DNA of the CDR3 is TGTGCCAGCAGTTTAACCTATCGGGACGGCTATGGCTACACCTTC. Translated: CASSLTYRDGYGYTF.

This clonotype was found a few times. The CDR3 nucleotides read TGCGCCAGCAGCTTGTCGGGGGACAACTATGGCTACACCTTC. This translates into CASSLSGDNYGYTF. V and J are TRBV5-1 and TRBJ1-2; possibly TRBD1 for D (5 bases). CDR3 length equals 14 residues. V was clipped by 1 base and J by 2 bases, with 9 bases between them. Germline lookup yields CDR1 SGHRS and CDR2 YFSETQ.

The chain joins TRBV7-9 to TRBJ2-7, with a possible D match to TRBD2 (6 bases). Germline CDR1 and CDR2: SEHNR and FQNEAQ (reference sequence). CDR3 length: 12 residues. V was clipped by 6 bases and J by 6 bases, with 12 bases between them. The CDR3 spells CASSSHGGEQYF. CDR3 nucleotide sequence: TGTGCCAGCAGTTCCCACGGGGGCGAGCAGTACTTC.

V is TRBV5-1 and J is TRBJ2-1; 11 bases are shared with TRBD2. The CDR3 has 16 residues. The ends lost 0 bases at V and 8 bases at J; junction bases unmatched: 7. CDR1 SGHRS and CDR2 YFSETQ come from the germline V gene. DNA of the CDR3: TGCGCCAGCAGCTTGGGGACTAGCGGGCTAGACCATGAGCAGTTCTTC. It translates to CASSLGTSGLDHEQFF.

The chain uses TRBV7-9 and TRBJ2-7; 8 nucleotides agree with TRBD1. V dropped 8 bases and J dropped 2; count of bases not matched to a gene: 8. The CDR3 contains 14 residues. Germline CDR1 is SEHNR and CDR2 is FQNEAQ (reference sequence). CDR3 coding DNA: TGTGCCAGCGTCAGACAGGGGCTAACCTACGAGCAGTACTTC. Translating gives CASVRQGLTYEQYF.

This clonotype appeared a few times. This chain links TRBV4-2 with TRBJ2-7; tentatively, D is TRBD2 (6 bases). V gave up 4 bases and J gave up 3 bases, with 13 bases separating them. The CDR3 consists of 14 residues. The germline gives CDR1 LGHNA, CDR2 YNFKEQ. The CDR3 loop reads CASSLERGLYEQYF. CDR3 nucleotide sequence: TGTGCCAGCAGCCTAGAAAGGGGACTCTACGAGCAGTACTTC.

This clonotype was seen only a few times. The chain couples TRBV6-5 to TRBJ2-5, with 8 bases lining up with TRBD1. This CDR3 is 16 amino acids long. The V segment lost 2 bases and the J segment 2 bases; nucleotides outside the gene matches: 7. Germline loops: CDR1 MNHEY, CDR2 SVGAGI. CDR3 residues: CASSYARYRGQETQYF. The CDR3 coding sequence is TGTGCCAGCAGTTACGCTAGGTACAGGGGGCAAGAGACCCAGTACTTC.

V and J are TRBV5-1 and TRBJ2-2; D is perhaps TRBD2 (5 bases). Per the germline V gene, CDR1 is SGHRS and CDR2 is YFSETQ. This CDR3 is built from 14 residues. The V and J ends lost 6 bases and 5 bases respectively, with 14 bases between them. CDR3 residues: CASMTGVGTGELFF. CDR3 bases: TGCGCCAGCATGACCGGGGTTGGAACCGGGGAGCTGTTTTTT.

This clonotype was seen many times. This rearrangement joins TRBV5-1 to TRBJ1-1, with D possibly being TRBD1 (6 bases). Per germline, CDR1 SGHRS and CDR2 YFSETQ. Between the trimmed V and J ends, which lost 7 bases and 1 base, there was a span of 17 bases. The CDR3 loop spans 15 amino acids. The CDR3 DNA reads as TGCGCCAGCCGGGGGGGCTCGGCCTGGAACACTGAAGCTTTCTTT. This translates into CASRGGSAWNTEAFF. The entire variable domain, with the rest obtained from reference TRBV5-1 and TRBJ1-1, is as follows: KAGVTQTPRYLIKTRGQQVTLSCSPISGHRSVSWYQQTPGQGLQFLFEYFSETQRNKGNFPGRFSGRQFSNSRSEMNVSTLELGDSALYLCASRGGSAWNTEAFFGQGTRLTVV.

There are a few counts of this clonotype. CDR3 sequence (DNA): TGCAGCGCAAAAACAGGGGAGTCTAATGAAAAACTGTTTTTT. Translated: CSAKTGESNEKLFF. The V call is TRBV29-1, the J call TRBJ1-4; TRBD1 agrees at 7 bases. This CDR3 is built from 14 residues. J lost 3 bases, V lost 7 bases, and 8 bases had no gene match. Germline lookup yields CDR1 SQVTM and CDR2 ANQGSEA.

This chain connects TRBV5-1 to TRBJ2-1; D is ambiguous. V was shortened by 5 bases and J by 2 bases, with 11 bases between the two germline ends. The V gene's germline CDR1 is SGHRS and CDR2 YFSETQ. The CDR3 has 14 residues. The DNA for the CDR3 is TGCGCCAGCAGTAGTTCGACCCCCTACAATGAGCAGTTCTTC. Protein sequence: CASSSSTPYNEQFF.

This clonotype has more than one count but fewer than ten. The V and J genes are TRBV4-2 and TRBJ2-7; 7 bases are a match to TRBD1. The ends lost 0 bases at V and 2 bases at J; junction bases unmatched: 10. The germline gives CDR1 LGHNA, CDR2 YNFKEQ. The CDR3 runs 17 residues. This CDR3 is CASSQDLSLTGTYEQYF. CDR3 nucleotide sequence: TGTGCCAGCAGCCAAGATCTGTCCTTGACAGGGACCTACGAGCAGTACTTC.

This clonotype was seen more than once but under ten times. This sequence joins TRBV7-9 and TRBJ2-3; 9 nucleotides line up with TRBD1. Germline CDR1 reads SEHNR; CDR2 reads FQNEAQ (reference sequence). The CDR3 totals 15 residues. V was pared by 5 bases and J by 3 bases, with 6 bases of the junction left unmatched. The CDR3 region is CASSETGGRTDTQYF. CDR3 sequence (DNA): TGTGCCAGCAGCGAAACAGGGGGCCGGACAGATACGCAGTATTTT.

This clonotype has a count of ten or more. The chain has TRBV5-1 and TRBJ2-3; D is undetermined. The V and J ends lost 5 bases and 4 bases respectively, with 17 bases between them. Germline CDR1 SGHRS, CDR2 YFSETQ. The CDR3 consists of 15 residues. The CDR3 region is CASSQEWQAADTQYF. CDR3 nucleotide sequence: TGCGCCAGCAGTCAAGAATGGCAGGCCGCAGATACGCAGTATTTT.

This clonotype was seen a few times. The chain uses TRBV12-3 or TRBV12-4 and TRBJ2-2; D remains unclear. Deletions cut 6 bases from V and 13 bases from J, with 15 bases between. CDR3 length equals 12 residues. CDR3 sequence: CASSLLESGLFF. The CDR3 region has the DNA TGTGCCAGCAGCCTTCTCGAATCGGGGCTGTTTTTT.

This clonotype occurred a few times. The CDR3 is CSARAGTGALWGNQPQHF. The CDR3 nucleotides are TGCAGTGCTAGAGCCGGGACAGGGGCTTTATGGGGCAATCAGCCCCAGCATTTT. The V gene is TRBV20-1, the J gene TRBJ1-5, with 10 bases matching TRBD1. This CDR3 region has 18 residues. Germline V CDR1 and CDR2: DFQATT, SNEGSKA (reference sequence). The junction had 11 bases not matched to a gene; V was cut back by 1 base and J by 2 bases.

This clonotype has more than one count but fewer than ten. The J gene is TRBJ2-5, the V gene TRBV3-1, with TRBD2 matching over 8 bases. Trimming cost V 4 bases and J 6 bases; bases outside gene matches: 4. CDR1 and CDR2 from the germline V gene are LGHDT and YNNKEL (reference sequence). This CDR3 spans 13 amino acids. CDR3 amino acids: CASSPPGGQTQYF. The CDR3 coding sequence is TGTGCCAGCAGCCCGCCGGGAGGGCAGACCCAGTACTTC.

This clonotype appeared many times. The rearrangement joins TRBV6-2 or TRBV6-3 to TRBJ2-1; TRBD2 agrees at 10 bases. With V trimmed by 5 bases and J by 7 bases, 23 bases remained unmatched. Looked up from germline, CDR1 is MNHEY and CDR2 is SVGEGT. This CDR3 is built from 20 residues. The CDR3 loop is CASSPGTSAEEGDLNNEQFF. The CDR3 region has the DNA TGTGCCAGCAGTCCTGGGACTAGCGCCGAGGAGGGAGATTTGAATAATGAGCAGTTCTTC.

This clonotype was detected a few times. The chain recombines TRBV29-1 with TRBJ1-1, with a possible D match to TRBD1 (6 bases). Germline CDR1 is SQVTM and CDR2 is ANQGSEA. V was cut by 7 bases and J by 0 bases, with 12 bases left in between. This CDR3 is built from 13 residues. The CDR3 bases are TGCAGCGGCGGTCAGGGGCTGAACACTGAAGCTTTCTTT. It translates to CSGGQGLNTEAFF.

This clonotype was detected a few times. V gene TRBV5-5 combines with J gene TRBJ2-7; 9 bases are a match to TRBD1. V shed 7 bases, J shed 5 bases, and the junction held 4 bases outside the gene matches. Germline V gene data show CDR1 as SGHKS and CDR2 as YYEKEE (reference sequence). The CDR3 consists of 12 residues. The CDR3 nucleotides are TGTGCCAGCGGTCGGGACAGGGACGAGCAGTACTTC. Translation: CASGRDRDEQYF. Combining the CDR3 with reference TRBV5-5 and TRBJ2-7 gives the whole variable domain DAGVTQSPTHLIKTRGQQVTLRCSPISGHKSVSWYQQVLGQGPQFIFQYYEKEERGRGNFPDRFSARQFPNYSSELNVNALLLGDSALYLCASGRDRDEQYFGPGTRLTVT.

This clonotype was recorded many times. The chain links TRBV5-1 to TRBJ2-2, with 7 bases aligning to TRBD1. Germline trimming cut 4 bases from V and 2 bases from J; bases unmatched to any gene: 5. The CDR3 is 15 amino acids. The germline V gene encodes CDR1 SGHRS and CDR2 YFSETQ. Here the CDR3 reads CASSRQGGNTGELFF. Written as DNA, the CDR3 is TGCGCCAGCAGCCGACAGGGTGGAAACACCGGGGAGCTGTTTTTT. Drawing the rest from reference TRBV5-1 and TRBJ2-2, the complete variable domain is KAGVTQTPRYLIKTRGQQVTLSCSPISGHRSVSWYQQTPGQGLQFLFEYFSETQRNKGNFPGRFSGRQFSNSRSEMNVSTLELGDSALYLCASSRQGGNTGELFFGEGSRLTVL.

The chain couples TRBV5-1 to TRBJ2-7; the D gene is possibly TRBD1 (6 bases). CDR1 is SGHRS and CDR2 is YFSETQ in the germline V gene. The CDR3 runs 15 residues. Trimming removed 2 bases at V and 4 bases at J, with 16 bases between. CDR3 sequence reads: CASSLSLETGYEQYF. For the CDR3, the DNA is TGCGCCAGCAGCTTAAGTTTAGAGACAGGATACGAGCAGTACTTC. Based on the CDR3 plus reference TRBV5-1 and TRBJ2-7, the full variable domain is KAGVTQTPRYLIKTRGQQVTLSCSPISGHRSVSWYQQTPGQGLQFLFEYFSETQRNKGNFPGRFSGRQFSNSRSEMNVSTLELGDSALYLCASSLSLETGYEQYFGPGTRLTVT.

V and J are TRBV12-3 or TRBV12-4 and TRBJ2-1, with D tentatively TRBD1 (5 bases). This CDR3 is built from 14 residues. V shed 6 bases and J shed 3 bases, with 12 bases lying between them. The CDR3 region has the DNA TGTGCCAGCAGGAAATCGACAGACTACAATGAGCAGTTCTTC. This encodes CASRKSTDYNEQFF.

This clonotype was seen only a few times. The chain links TRBV12-3 or TRBV12-4 to TRBJ1-5, with unresolved D. Trimming pared 4 bases from V and 0 bases from J, leaving 16 bases between. The CDR3 sequence is 17 residues long. CDR3 sequence: CASSWNSLILSNQPQHF. The CDR3 DNA sequence: TGTGCCAGCAGTTGGAACAGCCTTATCCTTAGCAATCAGCCCCAGCATTTT.

This clonotype came up a few times. The chain joins TRBV9 to TRBJ2-3; TRBD1 aligns across 7 bases. This CDR3 has 15 amino acids. J was trimmed by 4 bases and V by 0 bases; bases with no gene match: 5. From germline, CDR1 is SGDLS and CDR2 YYNGEE. CDR3 region: CASSVGGGEADTQYF. The CDR3 nucleotides read TGTGCCAGCAGCGTAGGAGGGGGCGAGGCAGATACGCAGTATTTT.